This T cell receptor (beta chain) emerged from a study of T cell responses to AZD1222 COVID-19 vaccine. Study conclusions and caveats: White British people made up most donors, females outnumbered males, and clonal diversity was possibly underestimated.

J lost 8 bases, V lost 3 bases, and 9 bases had no gene match. CDR3 size: 15 residues. The germline CDR1 and CDR2 sequences are SGHVS and FNYEAQ. This clone has a handful of counts. No antigen is known for it. Clones were read by immunoSEQ multiplex PCR, and TCRdb kept only the in-frame ones, dropping some. The sample includes approximately 120,000 clones, 70% to 90% of them seen just once. The J gene is TRBJ2-1, the V gene TRBV7-6; TRBD1 aligns across 8 bases. This TCR derives from an adult in good health. The sequencing here drew on peripheral blood, taken on day 0 of AZD1222 vaccination. CDR3 residues: CASSFSLSGGHEQFF. CDR3 nucleotide sequence: TGTGCCAGCAGCTTTAGCCTTTCAGGGGGCCATGAGCAGTTCTTC.